This T cell receptor beta chain comes out of a study of CD8+CD57+ T cells in acquired aplastic anemia. According to the study, genomic DNA was the template for TCR beta VDJ and CDR3 profiling. TCRdb used MiXCR to reprocess the reads, holding one entry per CDR3 protein. The sample has a few hundred thousand distinct CDR3 sequences, roughly 53% seen once. CD8+CD57+ cell expansion had been shown by flow cytometry in patients chosen for sequencing. The trim removed 4 bases at V and 8 bases at J, leaving 9 bases unmatched. Germline V CDR1 and CDR2: SEHNR, FQNEAQ (reference sequence). The CDR3 has 15 amino acids.

V is TRBV7-9 and J is TRBJ1-4, with TRBD1 identical over 8 bases. The sample taken for sequencing was sorted CD4+, CD8+, or CD8+CD57+ T cells (not recorded which) from PBMCs. The clonotype comes from a human donor with aplastic anemia. CDR3 in DNA: TGTGCCAGCAGCTCCCGGACAGGGCGTCACGAAAAACTGTTTTTT. Its protein product is CASSSRTGRHEKLFF. Full variable domain (rest looked up from reference TRBV7-9 and TRBJ1-4): DTGVSQNPRHKITKRGQNVTFRCDPISEHNRLYWYRQTLGQGPEFLTYFQNEAQLEKSRLLSDRFSAERPKGSFSTLEIQRTEQGDSAMYLCASSSRTGRHEKLFFGSGTQLSVL.